This section outlines one TCR beta chain sequence together with its context. Its antigen is currently unknown. The data belong to a study of shared clonotypes between healthy human individuals. Study results and limitations: In this cohort, only blood was sampled, and tissue repertoires likely differ. What limited the represented genetic and exposure-history diversity was the small number of donors.

Germline CDR1 reads SNHLY; CDR2 reads FYNNEI. The CDR3 runs 14 residues. The study ran the assay at deep level. It was 250 to 350 ng DNA, roughly 30,000 T cell genomes, that went into each replicate PCR of unsorted PBMC. The repertoire was sequenced with immunoSEQ multiplex PCR; TCRdb's copy has only in-frame clones and lacks some. The sample has 450,000 to 650,000 clones, around 78% seen once. The chain uses TRBV2 and TRBJ1-3; D is possibly TRBD1 (6 bases). The sequencing input was PBMCs. The sequence was collected from a woman between 40 and 55 years old in good health. Some clones in this sample may be carry-over from other donors' samples. CDR3 region: CALGGDGSGNTIYF. CDR3 nucleotide sequence: TGTGCTCTAGGGGGGGACGGCTCTGGAAACACCATATATTTT. The whole variable domain, remainder taken from reference TRBV2 and TRBJ1-3, is EPEVTQTPSHQVTQMGQEVILRCVPISNHLYFYWYRQILGQKVEFLVSFYNNEISEKSEIFDDQFSVERPDGSNFTLKIRSTKLEDSAMYFCALGGDGSGNTIYFGEGSWLTVV.